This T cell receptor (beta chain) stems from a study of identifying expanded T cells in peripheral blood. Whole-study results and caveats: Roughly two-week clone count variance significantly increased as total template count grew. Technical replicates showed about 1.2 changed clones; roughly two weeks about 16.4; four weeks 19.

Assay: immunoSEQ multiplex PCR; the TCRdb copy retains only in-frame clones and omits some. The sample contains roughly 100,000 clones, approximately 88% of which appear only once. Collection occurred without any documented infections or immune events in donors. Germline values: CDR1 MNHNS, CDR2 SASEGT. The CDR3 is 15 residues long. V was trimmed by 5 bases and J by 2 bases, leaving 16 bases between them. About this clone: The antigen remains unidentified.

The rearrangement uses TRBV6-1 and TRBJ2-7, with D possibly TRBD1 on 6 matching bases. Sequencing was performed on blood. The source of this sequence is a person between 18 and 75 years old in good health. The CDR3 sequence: CASSNTGTLTYEQYF. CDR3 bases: TGTGCCAGCAGTAATACCGGGACACTCACCTACGAGCAGTACTTC.